These 29 T cell receptor beta chains originate from one sample sequenced in a study of a mutant IDH1 vaccine in newly diagnosed glioma. Time point here: week 11, during vaccination. Doses comprised 300 ug of mutant IDH1 20-mer peptide each, plus topical imiquimod. Method: immunoSEQ multiplex PCR; TCRdb's copy keeps in-frame clones and lacks some. This sample has about 25,000 clones; about 77% occur once, and the top ten carry around 8.2%. No antigen is known for these receptors. Material: PBMCs, obtained from a glioma patient whose treatment included an IDH1 peptide vaccine. Receptors originate from a woman aged 18-29 years with glioma.

A single count supports this clone. The J gene is TRBJ2-5, the V gene TRBV4-2, with TRBD2 matching over 12 bases. V lost 3 bases to trimming and J lost 2 bases; unmatched junction nucleotides: 7. Germline V gene lookup returns CDR1 LGHNA and CDR2 YNFKEQ. The CDR3 totals 17 residues. The CDR3 bases are TGTGCCAGCAGCCAGGGAATCCTAGCGGGAGGGCAAGAGACCCAGTACTTC. The encoded protein is CASSQGILAGGQETQYF.

The rearrangement uses TRBV4-3 and TRBJ2-1, with D possibly TRBD1 on 6 matching bases. CDR3 size: 15 residues. Germline assignment: CDR1 LGHNA and CDR2 YSLEER. V lost 0 bases to trimming and J lost 9 bases, with 15 bases between them. CDR3 in amino acids: CASSQEMEQGLEQFF. The CDR3 DNA sequence: TGCGCCAGCAGCCAAGAGATGGAACAGGGCCTTGAGCAGTTCTTC.

This clone was seen only a few times. The chain is built from TRBV7-8 and TRBJ2-5, with 8 bases fitting TRBD1. CDR1 and CDR2 from the germline V gene are SGHVS and FQNEAQ. CDR3 size: 14 residues. Trimming took 5 bases from V and 4 from J; bases not matched to a gene: 6. CDR3 loop: CASSPRRGRETQYF. CDR3 DNA sequence: TGTGCCAGCAGCCCCCGCAGGGGGCGAGAGACCCAGTACTTC.

This clone was observed a few times. The genes are TRBV5-1 and TRBJ1-1; D uncertain. Trimming took off 4 bases at V and 0 bases at J, with 10 bases between the two ends. Germline V CDR1 and CDR2: SGHRS, YFSETQ. CDR3 length: 14 amino acids. CDR3 in DNA: TGCGCCAGCAGCCCGGGTATGTTGAACACTGAAGCTTTCTTT. It yields the protein CASSPGMLNTEAFF. Variable domain in full (rest from reference TRBV5-1 and TRBJ1-1): KAGVTQTPRYLIKTRGQQVTLSCSPISGHRSVSWYQQTPGQGLQFLFEYFSETQRNKGNFPGRFSGRQFSNSRSEMNVSTLELGDSALYLCASSPGMLNTEAFFGQGTRLTVV.

This clone was recorded a few times. The V gene is TRBV6-5, the J gene TRBJ2-5, with a weak D call TRBD2 (6 bases). This CDR3 is 15 amino acids long. Trimming removed 4 bases at V and 5 bases at J, with 17 bases between. The germline V gene has CDR1 MNHEY and CDR2 SVGAGI. CDR3: CASSSRDSEGETQYF. The CDR3 nucleotides are TGTGCCAGCAGTTCCCGGGACTCCGAAGGGGAGACCCAGTACTTC.

The CDR3 DNA sequence: TGTGCCTCGGAGAAGGACAGGGGGTCTGAAGCTTTCTTT. Translation: CASEKDRGSEAFF. V and J are TRBV10-3 and TRBJ1-1; 10 bases agree with TRBD1. V was clipped by 11 bases and J by 6 bases; unmatched bases: 9. The CDR3 is 13 amino acids. Germline V gene lookup returns CDR1 ENHRY and CDR2 SYGVKD.

This clone was observed a handful of times. This chain joins TRBV25-1 and TRBJ1-1, with 8 bases aligning to TRBD1. The CDR3 runs 12 residues. The germline CDR1 and CDR2 sequences are MGHDK and SYGVNS. V dropped 3 bases and J dropped 7; count of bases not matched to a gene: 1. The CDR3 reads CASSEDRVEAFF. The CDR3 bases are TGTGCCAGCAGTGAGGACAGGGTTGAAGCTTTCTTT.

The gene calls are TRBV7-9 and TRBJ1-2, with a tentative D call TRBD1 (5 bases). Germline V gene data show CDR1 as SEHNR and CDR2 as FQNEAQ (reference sequence). The ends were cut back, 5 bases at V and 5 bases at J, with 18 bases in the middle. The CDR3 is made up of 15 amino acids. The CDR3 region is CASSPVSDGAYGYTF. The CDR3 nucleotides are TGTGCCAGCAGCCCGGTCTCGGACGGGGCGTATGGCTACACCTTC.

This clone was counted a few times. The chain uses TRBV19 and TRBJ1-2; 10 bases match TRBD1. The CDR3 has 15 amino acids. Germline V gene lookup returns CDR1 LNHDA and CDR2 SQIVND (reference sequence). J gave up 3 bases and V 4 bases, and 5 bases lay outside the gene matches. For the CDR3, the DNA is TGTGCCAGTAGTACTGGGACAGGGGAGGACTATGGCTACACCTTC. Its protein is CASSTGTGEDYGYTF.

The rearrangement joins TRBV11-2 to TRBJ2-6; D is uncertain. The CDR3 is 14 residues long. With 2 bases removed from V and 5 bases from J, the gap between germline ends came to 7 bases. CDR1 is SGHAT, CDR2 FQNNGV, per germline. The CDR3 DNA reads TGTGCCAGCAGCTTAACGAGCTGGGCCAACGTCCTGACTTTC. Translated, it gives CASSLTSWANVLTF.

This clone has more than one count but fewer than ten. The J gene is TRBJ1-1, the V gene TRBV6-4, with a weak D call TRBD1 (5 bases). The V end was cut by 4 bases, the J end by 4 bases, with 13 bases between. CDR1 is MRHNA, CDR2 SNTAGT, per germline. The CDR3 covers 14 residues. This CDR3 is CASSVLPGRTEAFF. The DNA for the CDR3 is TGTGCCAGCAGTGTCCTGCCGGGGCGCACTGAAGCTTTCTTT.

V and J are TRBV5-4 and TRBJ2-4; D could derive from TRBD1 or TRBD2 (6 bases each). The CDR3 has 16 residues. From germline, CDR1 is SGHNT and CDR2 YYREEE (reference sequence). Trimming cost V 4 bases and J 1 base, with 15 bases left between them. DNA of the CDR3: TGTGCCAGCAGCCGCCTGGGGGGCCGGGCCAAAAACATTCAGTACTTC. Its translation is CASSRLGGRAKNIQYF.

In this sample, this clone is medium-sized. The CDR3 sequence is CASSVPGQGVLNEKLFF. CDR3 DNA sequence: TGTGCCAGTAGTGTTCCGGGACAGGGAGTTCTTAATGAAAAACTGTTTTTT. The chain carries TRBV19 and TRBJ1-4; the match to TRBD1 covers 9 bases. CDR3 length: 17 amino acids. V gave up 5 bases and J gave up 4 bases; unmatched junction bases: 11. Looked up from germline, CDR1 is LNHDA and CDR2 is SQIVND (reference sequence).

This chain joins TRBV4-2 and TRBJ1-2; D gene ambiguous. The V gene's germline CDR1 is LGHNA and CDR2 YNFKEQ. This CDR3 is 14 amino acids long. Trimming took off 3 bases at V and 13 bases at J, with 21 bases between the two ends. The CDR3 loop is CASSQADRTSPSTF. The CDR3, as DNA: TGTGCCAGCAGCCAGGCGGATCGGACTTCTCCATCCACCTTC.

The genes are TRBV27 and TRBJ2-7; possible D gene TRBD1, 6 bases. Deletions cut 7 bases from V and 0 bases from J, with 19 bases between. This CDR3 is 16 amino acids long. Germline values: CDR1 MNHEY, CDR2 SMNVEV (reference sequence). The CDR3 reads CASKVDLLTGSYEQYF. CDR3 sequence (DNA): TGTGCCAGCAAAGTTGACCTCCTGACAGGCTCCTACGAGCAGTACTTC.

The chain is built from TRBV4-2 and TRBJ1-1; D remains unclear. The CDR3 runs 16 residues. Germline-derived CDR1 and CDR2 are LGHNA and YNFKEQ. Trimming left V 0 bases short and J 2 bases short, with 13 bases between. This chain's CDR3 is CASSQDHWNSNTEAFF. The CDR3 nucleotides read TGTGCCAGCAGCCAAGATCATTGGAATTCAAACACTGAAGCTTTCTTT.

The CDR3 DNA is TGTGCCAGCAGCCGCGGACAGGGACTTTCCTACGAGCAGTACTTC. Its translation is CASSRGQGLSYEQYF. This rearrangement joins TRBV7-9 to TRBJ2-7; 8 bases align to TRBD1. This CDR3 region has 15 residues. J lost 1 base, V lost 5 bases, and 7 bases had no gene match. CDR1 and CDR2 from the germline V gene are SEHNR and FQNEAQ (reference sequence).

The V gene is TRBV6-6, the J gene TRBJ1-4, with a weak D call TRBD1 (5 bases). V was clipped by 4 bases and J by 8 bases, with 20 bases between them. The CDR3 runs to 16 residues. Germline V gene data show CDR1 as MNHNY and CDR2 as SVGAGI (reference sequence). The CDR3 here is CASSSTQKGLWEKLFF. In DNA, the CDR3 is TGTGCCAGCAGTTCGACGCAAAAGGGGCTATGGGAAAAACTGTTTTTT.

This clone was observed a handful of times. This chain uses TRBV28 with TRBJ2-4, with 7 bases fitting TRBD1. The CDR3 contains 13 residues. The ends lost 5 bases at V and 8 bases at J; junction bases unmatched: 6. Germline V gene lookup returns CDR1 MDHEN and CDR2 SYDVKM. CDR3 DNA: TGTGCCAGCAGTCCGACAGGGAGAGACATTCAGTACTTC. Translated, it gives CASSPTGRDIQYF.

This clone has just one count. The chain employs TRBV11-2 and TRBJ2-1; TRBD2 matches 7 bases. The V gene's germline CDR1 is SGHAT and CDR2 FQNNGV. The length of the CDR3 is 15 residues. Losses at the gene ends were 5 bases for V and 4 bases for J; bases not matched to a gene: 8. The DNA for the CDR3 is TGTGCCAGCAGCCCGCAGCGGGAACCTTACAATGAGCAGTTCTTC. Protein product: CASSPQREPYNEQFF. Together with reference TRBV11-2 and TRBJ2-1, the CDR3 gives the full variable domain: EAGVAQSPRYKIIEKRQSVAFWCNPISGHATLYWYQQILGQGPKLLIQFQNNGVVDDSQLPKDRFSAERLKGVDSTLKIQPAKLEDSAVYLCASSPQREPYNEQFFGPGTRLTVL.

This clone was seen only a few times. The genes are TRBV30 and TRBJ1-1; no definite D call. The V and J ends lost 0 bases and 3 bases respectively, with 11 bases between them. Looked up from germline, CDR1 is GTSNPN and CDR2 is SVGIG (reference sequence). This CDR3 contains 14 residues. Here the CDR3 DNA reads TGTGCCTGGAGTGTAAGCTCAGGCTACACTGAAGCTTTCTTT. Residues: CAWSVSSGYTEAFF. The entire variable domain, with the rest obtained from reference TRBV30 and TRBJ1-1, is as follows: SQTIHQWPATLVQPVGSPLSLECTVEGTSNPNLYWYRQAAGRGLQLLFYSVGIGQISSEVPQNLSASRPQDRQFILSSKKLLLSDSGFYLCAWSVSSGYTEAFFGQGTRLTVV.

This clone was picked up a small number of times. J is TRBJ2-1 and V is TRBV2; 9 bases match TRBD1. The CDR3 loop spans 15 amino acids. J gave up 6 bases and V 8 bases, and 11 bases lay outside the gene matches. The V gene's germline CDR1 is SNHLY and CDR2 FYNNEI. The CDR3 bases are TGTGCCAGCGTGAGTGGGACAGGGAGTATCAATGAGCAGTTCTTC. Amino acid sequence: CASVSGTGSINEQFF.

DNA for the CDR3: TGTGCCAGCAGCGCGCTCGGGGGAGTTGTTACCGGGGAGCTGTTTTTT. It translates to CASSALGGVVTGELFF. The chain has TRBV7-2 and TRBJ2-2, with a possible D match to TRBD2 (6 bases). The germline V gene has CDR1 SGHTA and CDR2 FQGNSA. This CDR3 comprises 16 residues. Between the trimmed V and J ends, which lost 5 bases and 5 bases, there was a span of 18 bases.

The chain couples TRBV19 to TRBJ2-7; no reliable D call. CDR3 size: 13 residues. Trimming shortened V by 2 bases and J by 5 bases, and 10 bases separated the two germline ends. Germline CDR1 reads LNHDA; CDR2 reads SQIVND (reference sequence). The CDR3, as DNA: TGTGCCAGTAGTATAAACCTGTTGGACGAGCAGTACTTC. It codes for CASSINLLDEQYF.

The chain is built from TRBV5-1 and TRBJ2-5, with 10 bases aligning to TRBD2. V was pared by 1 base and J by 3 bases, with 6 bases of the junction left unmatched. Germline CDR1 SGHRS, CDR2 YFSETQ. The CDR3 has 16 amino acids. For the CDR3, the DNA is TGCGCCAGCAGCTTGTCGCTAGCGGGGGTAAAAGAGACCCAGTACTTC. This gives the protein CASSLSLAGVKETQYF. Looking up the rest from reference TRBV5-1 and TRBJ2-5 gives the full variable domain: KAGVTQTPRYLIKTRGQQVTLSCSPISGHRSVSWYQQTPGQGLQFLFEYFSETQRNKGNFPGRFSGRQFSNSRSEMNVSTLELGDSALYLCASSLSLAGVKETQYFGPGTRLLVL.

This clone is a singleton in its sample. Distinct nucleotide sequences in the sample also encode this CDR3. V gene TRBV6-1 combines with J gene TRBJ2-1; no firm D call. The CDR3 is 12 amino acids. V gave up 2 bases and J gave up 7 bases, with 6 bases separating them. Germline loops: CDR1 MNHNS, CDR2 SASEGT. The CDR3, as DNA: TGTGCCAGCAGTGAACCCGGGAATGAGCAGTTCTTC. It yields the protein CASSEPGNEQFF.

The V gene is TRBV5-6, the J gene TRBJ1-5, with D possibly being TRBD1 (6 bases). The length of the CDR3 is 16 residues. V was trimmed by 6 bases and J by 1 base, leaving 17 bases between them. Germline CDR1 reads SGHDT; CDR2 reads YYEEEE. The CDR3 nucleotides read TGTGCCAGCACCTATGGGGGGGCCTGGAGCAATCAGCCCCAGCATTTT. Translating it yields CASTYGGAWSNQPQHF.

This chain connects TRBV7-9 to TRBJ2-1; D gene ambiguous. The CDR3 has 17 residues. Trimming took 5 bases from V and 2 from J, leaving 19 bases between them. CDR1 SEHNR and CDR2 FQNEAQ come from the germline V gene (reference sequence). The CDR3 protein is CASSPNPGLRAYNEQFF. The CDR3 DNA sequence: TGTGCCAGCAGCCCCAACCCGGGCCTTCGGGCCTACAATGAGCAGTTCTTC.

This chain connects TRBV12-5 to TRBJ1-1; the D gene is possibly TRBD1 (6 bases). The germline V gene encodes CDR1 LGHNT and CDR2 FRNRAP. The CDR3 is 14 residues long. The germline V and J ends were trimmed by 7 bases and 3 bases, with 15 bases remaining between them. DNA for the CDR3: TGTGCTAGTGCCCCGATGGGGGGCTACACTGAAGCTTTCTTT. It encodes CASAPMGGYTEAFF. The full variable domain, with the rest looked up from reference TRBV12-5 and TRBJ1-1, is DARVTQTPRHKVTEMGQEVTMRCQPILGHNTVFWYRQTMMQGLELLAYFRNRAPLDDSGMPKDRFSAEMPDATLATLKIQPSEPRDSAVYFCASAPMGGYTEAFFGQGTRLTVV.